The 20 T cell receptor beta chains reported below all come from one sample, sequenced in a study of cytomegalovirus exposure and HLA in healthy donors. The PCR was carried out with 60 Vbeta primers and 13 Jbeta primers. Generated by immunoSEQ multiplex PCR, the TCRdb table keeps only in-frame clones and is missing some. Of around 180,000 clones in the sample, about 79% were seen once. Sequencing was carried out using PBMCs. Every receptor here comes from a girl aged 2 to 9 in good health and CMV-seropositive.

The chain links TRBV6-1 to TRBJ2-3; 9 bases line up with TRBD2. Looked up from germline, CDR1 is MNHNS and CDR2 is SASEGT. This CDR3 comprises 15 residues. V shed 6 bases and J 4 bases; nucleotides not matched to a gene: 8. The CDR3 protein is CASSQSGRWSDTQYF. The CDR3 bases are TGTGCCAGCAGCCAAAGCGGGAGGTGGTCAGATACGCAGTATTTT.

V is TRBV2 and J is TRBJ2-2; 9 bases map to TRBD1. CDR1 is SNHLY and CDR2 is FYNNEI in the germline V gene. J gave up 7 bases and V 8 bases, and 11 bases lay outside the gene matches. CDR3 length: 15 residues. CDR3 sequence: CASGGTGSLIGELFF. CDR3 DNA: TGTGCCAGCGGCGGGACAGGGTCGTTGATCGGGGAGCTGTTTTTT.

Written as DNA, the CDR3 is TGCGCCAGCAGCCAAGATAAGTGGAGCGGTCTCACAGATACGCAGTATTTT. Its translation: CASSQDKWSGLTDTQYF. The chain has TRBV4-1 and TRBJ2-3, with a tentative D call TRBD2 (5 bases). V was pared by 0 bases and J by 2 bases, with 15 bases between. Germline V gene data show CDR1 as MGHRA and CDR2 as YSYEKL. This CDR3 contains 17 residues.

The V call is TRBV28, the J call TRBJ2-1, with 7 nucleotides matching TRBD1. This CDR3 has 14 amino acids. The germline CDR1 and CDR2 sequences are MDHEN and SYDVKM. With V trimmed by 7 bases and J by 8 bases, 11 bases remained unmatched. CDR3 sequence: CASKNRGFLDEQFF. The CDR3 nucleotides are TGTGCCAGCAAGAACAGGGGTTTCTTAGATGAGCAGTTCTTC.

The chain combines TRBV11-2 with TRBJ2-5; tentatively, D is TRBD2 (5 bases). CDR1 and CDR2 from the germline V gene are SGHAT and FQNNGV. Deletions cut 4 bases from V and 2 bases from J, with 11 bases between. The CDR3 totals 14 residues. In DNA, the CDR3 is TGTGCCAGCAGCTCTGGACTCGGACAAGAGACCCAGTACTTC. It specifies CASSSGLGQETQYF.

The chain couples TRBV6-5 to TRBJ1-1; a possible D gene is TRBD1 (5 bases). Trimming left V 10 bases short and J 5 bases short, with 17 bases between. This CDR3 comprises 13 residues. Germline V gene data show CDR1 as MNHEY and CDR2 as SVGAGI. The DNA for the CDR3 is TGTGCCACCAATAGGGGAAGTGAGACTGAAGCTTTCTTT. Residues: CATNRGSETEAFF.

This clone appeared a few times. V gene TRBV9 combines with J gene TRBJ1-1, with 7 bases identical to TRBD1. The CDR3 is 15 residues long. After removal of 0 bases from V and 0 bases from J, the junction contained 2 bases not matched to a gene. Germline lookup yields CDR1 SGDLS and CDR2 YYNGEE. The DNA of the CDR3 is TGTGCCAGCAGCGTAGGGGACAGACTGAACACTGAAGCTTTCTTT. Residues: CASSVGDRLNTEAFF.

The chain uses TRBV4-1 and TRBJ1-3, with a weak D call TRBD1 (6 bases). Trimming removed 6 bases at V and 8 bases at J, with 11 bases between. This CDR3 is 12 amino acids long. Germline CDR1 and CDR2: MGHRA and YSYEKL. CDR3 residues: CASRGGADTIYF. CDR3 nucleotide sequence: TGCGCCAGCAGAGGGGGTGCGGACACCATATATTTT.

The chain uses TRBV30 and TRBJ2-2; 7 bases map to TRBD2. V lost 3 bases to trimming and J lost 0 bases; unmatched junction nucleotides: 1. This CDR3 is 14 amino acids long. The germline gives CDR1 GTSNPN, CDR2 SVGIG (reference sequence). The chain's CDR3 is CAWRGGSNTGELFF. As DNA, the CDR3 is TGTGCCTGGAGGGGGGGGTCGAACACCGGGGAGCTGTTTTTT. The full variable domain, rest sourced from reference TRBV30 and TRBJ2-2, is SQTIHQWPATLVQPVGSPLSLECTVEGTSNPNLYWYRQAAGRGLQLLFYSVGIGQISSEVPQNLSASRPQDRQFILSSKKLLLSDSGFYLCAWRGGSNTGELFFGEGSRLTVL.

The chain joins TRBV7-8 to TRBJ2-2; 15 nucleotides agree with TRBD2. Germline values: CDR1 SGHVS, CDR2 FQNEAQ. This CDR3 region has 19 residues. V shed 1 base, J shed 6 bases, and the junction held 9 bases outside the gene matches. In DNA, the CDR3 is TGTGCCAGCAGCTTAGTGATGGGGACTAGCGGGAGGAGGGCCGGGGAGCTGTTTTTT. Its translation is CASSLVMGTSGRRAGELFF.

This chain joins TRBV10-3 and TRBJ1-2; D is ambiguous. V was cut by 3 bases and J by 2 bases, with 7 bases left in between. This CDR3 spans 13 amino acids. Germline V gene lookup returns CDR1 ENHRY and CDR2 SYGVKD. The CDR3, as DNA: TGTGCCATCAGTGATGGCAGAAACTATGGCTACACCTTC. Protein sequence: CAISDGRNYGYTF.

The chain is built from TRBV6-1 and TRBJ2-7; 10 bases match TRBD1. Germline CDR1 reads MNHNS; CDR2 reads SASEGT. V lost 4 bases, J lost 2 bases, and 2 bases stayed unmatched. There are 14 residues in the CDR3. The CDR3 here is CASSAGTGAYEQYF. The CDR3 DNA sequence: TGTGCCAGCAGTGCAGGGACAGGGGCCTACGAGCAGTACTTC.

This clone was seen more than once but under ten times. The rearrangement uses TRBV30 and TRBJ1-4; D is perhaps TRBD1 (5 bases). The CDR3 is 15 residues long. Germline CDR1 GTSNPN, CDR2 SVGIG (reference sequence). The V and J ends lost 0 bases and 8 bases respectively, with 16 bases between them. The CDR3 here is CAWSVTDSLHEKLFF. The CDR3 DNA reads TGTGCCTGGAGTGTTACCGACAGCCTCCACGAAAAACTGTTTTTT. Supplemented by reference TRBV30 and TRBJ1-4, the full variable domain reads SQTIHQWPATLVQPVGSPLSLECTVEGTSNPNLYWYRQAAGRGLQLLFYSVGIGQISSEVPQNLSASRPQDRQFILSSKKLLLSDSGFYLCAWSVTDSLHEKLFFGSGTQLSVL.

The V and J genes are TRBV9 and TRBJ2-1; 11 nucleotides line up with TRBD2. The CDR3 loop spans 17 amino acids. With V trimmed by 3 bases and J by 7 bases, 12 bases remained unmatched. Per the germline V gene, CDR1 is SGDLS and CDR2 is YYNGEE. The CDR3 DNA reads as TGTGCCAGCAGCGAGGGGGGGAGTAGCGGGAGGGGGAATGAGCAGTTCTTC. It yields the protein CASSEGGSSGRGNEQFF.

V gene TRBV6-5 combines with J gene TRBJ2-1, with TRBD1 matching over 7 bases. Germline CDR1 is MNHEY and CDR2 is SVGAGI. There are 14 residues in the CDR3. Unmatched junction bases numbered 6, after V lost 8 bases and J lost 2 bases. CDR3 DNA sequence: TGTGCCAGCGCGCAGGGGGTTCCCTACAATGAGCAGTTCTTC. It specifies CASAQGVPYNEQFF.

This rearrangement joins TRBV4-2 to TRBJ1-1; no firm D call. Germline V lookup: CDR1 LGHNA, CDR2 YNFKEQ. This CDR3 spans 15 amino acids. V dropped 0 bases and J dropped 4 bases, with 12 bases sitting between them. For the CDR3, the DNA is TGTGCCAGCAGCCAAGATTTGCGGGGTCCCACTGAAGCTTTCTTT. It is translated as CASSQDLRGPTEAFF.

The J gene is TRBJ1-1, the V gene TRBV6-5; tentative D call: TRBD1 (6 bases). Trimming cost V 2 bases and J 2 bases, with 12 bases left between them. Per the germline V gene, CDR1 is MNHEY and CDR2 is SVGAGI. The CDR3 totals 15 residues. This chain's CDR3 is CASSYADRINTEAFF. CDR3 sequence (DNA): TGTGCCAGCAGTTACGCGGACAGAATAAACACTGAAGCTTTCTTT.

The chain is built from TRBV6-5 and TRBJ1-1; D remains unclear. CDR1 is MNHEY and CDR2 is SVGAGI in the germline V gene. This CDR3 comprises 13 residues. The V end lost 1 base, the J end lost 5 bases, and 8 bases lay between the germline ends. The CDR3 spells CASSYYVQTEAFF. CDR3 nucleotide sequence: TGTGCCAGCAGTTACTATGTTCAGACTGAAGCTTTCTTT.

The genes are TRBV5-1 and TRBJ1-6; no definite D call. The CDR3 contains 14 residues. Looked up from germline, CDR1 is SGHRS and CDR2 is YFSETQ. The V end was cut by 5 bases, the J end by 8 bases, with 14 bases between. Here the CDR3 DNA reads TGCGCCAGCAGAGACCGGCACGGGGATTCACCCCTCCACTTT. Its translation is CASRDRHGDSPLHF.

The chain combines TRBV15 with TRBJ1-2; 10 bases fit TRBD1. Germline V gene data show CDR1 as LNHNV and CDR2 as YYDKDF (reference sequence). CDR3 length equals 14 residues. V shed 0 bases, J shed 9 bases, and the junction held 4 bases outside the gene matches. CDR3 in amino acids: CATSRDRDRGSYTF. CDR3 in DNA: TGTGCCACCAGCAGAGACCGGGACAGGGGTAGCTACACCTTC.